This T cell receptor beta chain was identified during a study of blood T cell repertoires in COVID-19. V dropped 0 bases and J dropped 5 bases, with 5 bases sitting between them. The CDR3 length is 13 residues. The germline gives CDR1 SGHNT, CDR2 YYREEE (reference sequence). Clones were read by immunoSEQ multiplex PCR, and TCRdb kept only the in-frame ones, dropping some. The sample consists of about 250,000 clones, around four fifths of them appearing once. This clonotype originated in a woman aged 55-75 years with active or convalescent COVID-19. The sequenced sample was peripheral blood. The gene calls are TRBV5-4 and TRBJ2-2; D is unresolved. CDR3 sequence: CASSLEHTGELFF. The DNA for the CDR3 is TGTGCCAGCAGCTTGGAACATACCGGGGAGCTGTTTTTT.